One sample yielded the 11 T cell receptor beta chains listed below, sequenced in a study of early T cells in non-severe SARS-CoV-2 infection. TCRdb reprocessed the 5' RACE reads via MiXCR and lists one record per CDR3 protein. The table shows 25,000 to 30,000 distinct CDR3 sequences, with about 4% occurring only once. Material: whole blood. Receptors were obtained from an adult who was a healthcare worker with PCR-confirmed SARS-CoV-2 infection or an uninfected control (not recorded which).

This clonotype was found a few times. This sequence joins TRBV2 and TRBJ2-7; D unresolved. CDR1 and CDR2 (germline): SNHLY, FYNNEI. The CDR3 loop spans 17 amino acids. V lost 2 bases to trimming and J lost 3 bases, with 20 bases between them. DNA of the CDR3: TGTGCCAGCAGTGAACAAACGTTGGGCCCGCCGGACTACGAGCAGTACTTC. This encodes CASSEQTLGPPDYEQYF.

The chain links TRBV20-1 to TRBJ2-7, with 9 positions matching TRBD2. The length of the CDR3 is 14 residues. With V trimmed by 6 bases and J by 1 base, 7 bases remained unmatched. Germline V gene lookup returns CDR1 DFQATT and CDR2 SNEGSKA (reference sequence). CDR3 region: CSAHSGSHSYEQYF. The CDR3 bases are TGCAGTGCCCATAGCGGGAGCCATTCCTACGAGCAGTACTTC.

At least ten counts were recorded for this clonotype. CDR3 residues: CASSPGQEYNEQFF. CDR3 sequence (DNA): TGTGCCAGCAGTCCGGGACAGGAATACAATGAGCAGTTCTTC. The rearrangement uses TRBV12-3 or TRBV12-4 and TRBJ2-1; 8 positions match TRBD1. The CDR3 is 14 amino acids. J gave up 4 bases and V 5 bases, and 4 bases lay outside the gene matches.

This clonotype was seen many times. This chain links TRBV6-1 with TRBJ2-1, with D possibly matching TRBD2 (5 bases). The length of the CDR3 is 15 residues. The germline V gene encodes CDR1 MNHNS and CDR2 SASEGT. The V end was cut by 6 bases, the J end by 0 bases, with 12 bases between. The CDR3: CASSNGLSSYNEQFF. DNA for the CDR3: TGTGCCAGCAGCAATGGACTGAGCTCCTACAATGAGCAGTTCTTC.

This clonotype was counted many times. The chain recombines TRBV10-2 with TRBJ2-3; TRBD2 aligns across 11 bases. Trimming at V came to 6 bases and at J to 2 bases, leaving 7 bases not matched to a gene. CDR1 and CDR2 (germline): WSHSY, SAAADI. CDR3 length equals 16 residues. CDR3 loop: CASRLGLAEHTDTQYF. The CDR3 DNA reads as TGCGCCAGCAGACTGGGACTAGCGGAGCACACAGATACGCAGTATTTT.

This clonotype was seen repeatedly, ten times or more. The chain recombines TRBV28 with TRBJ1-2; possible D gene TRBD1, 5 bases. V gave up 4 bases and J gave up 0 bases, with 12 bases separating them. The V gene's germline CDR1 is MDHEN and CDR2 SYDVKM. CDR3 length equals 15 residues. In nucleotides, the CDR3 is TGTGCCAGCAGTTGGGGTGGGGGAACTAACTATGGCTACACCTTC. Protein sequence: CASSWGGGTNYGYTF.

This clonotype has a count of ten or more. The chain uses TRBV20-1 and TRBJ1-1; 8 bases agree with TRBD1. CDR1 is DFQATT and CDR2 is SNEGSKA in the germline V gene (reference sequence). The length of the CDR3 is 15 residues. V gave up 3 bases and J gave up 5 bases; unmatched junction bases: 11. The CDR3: CSARTDRARRTEAFF. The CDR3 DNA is TGCAGTGCTAGGACGGACAGGGCAAGAAGGACTGAAGCTTTCTTT.

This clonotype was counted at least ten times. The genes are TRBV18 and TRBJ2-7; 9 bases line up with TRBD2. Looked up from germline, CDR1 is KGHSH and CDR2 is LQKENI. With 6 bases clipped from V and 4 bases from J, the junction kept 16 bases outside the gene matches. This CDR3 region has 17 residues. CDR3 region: CASSHVTGTSRWYEQYF. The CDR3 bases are TGTGCCAGCTCTCACGTAACCGGGACTAGCAGGTGGTACGAGCAGTACTTC.

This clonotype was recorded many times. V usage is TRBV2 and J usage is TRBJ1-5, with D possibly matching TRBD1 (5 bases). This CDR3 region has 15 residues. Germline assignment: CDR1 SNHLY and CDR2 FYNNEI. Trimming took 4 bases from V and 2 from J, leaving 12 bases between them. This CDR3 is CASSVSDSGNQPQHF. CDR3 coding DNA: TGTGCCAGCAGTGTCTCTGACAGCGGCAATCAGCCCCAGCATTTT.

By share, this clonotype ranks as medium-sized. CDR3 sequence reads: CASSQGQGSAGELFF. Here the CDR3 DNA reads TGCGCCAGCAGCCAGGGACAGGGCTCAGCCGGGGAGCTGTTTTTT. The chain is built from TRBV4-1 and TRBJ2-2; 9 bases are shared with TRBD1. V lost 3 bases to trimming and J lost 6 bases; unmatched junction nucleotides: 5. The CDR3 contains 15 residues. Germline CDR1 reads MGHRA; CDR2 reads YSYEKL.

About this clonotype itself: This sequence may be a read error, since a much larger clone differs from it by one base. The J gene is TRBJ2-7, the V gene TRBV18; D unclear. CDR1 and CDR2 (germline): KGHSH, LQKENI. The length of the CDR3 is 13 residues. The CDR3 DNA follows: TGTACCAGCCGAGACAAAAGCTCCTACGAGCAGTACTTC. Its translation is CTSRDKSSYEQYF.